The 17 T cell receptor beta chains reported below all come from one sample, sequenced in a study of graft-versus-host responses after intestinal transplantation. The protocol was immunoSEQ multiplex PCR, while the TCRdb copy is restricted to in-frame clones and leaves out a portion. This sample has some 15,000 clones, with 88% found just once. Specimen: PBMCs, collected 110 days after intestinal transplant. All receptors come from a human patient who received an intestinal transplant, so some T cells may come from the graft donor.

V is TRBV5-4 and J is TRBJ2-5; D possibly corresponds to TRBD2 (6 bases). The end of the DNA fits TRBJ2-7 better, so the J call may be wrong. CDR3 length: 12 residues. Germline V gene lookup returns CDR1 SGHNT and CDR2 YYREEE (reference sequence). DNA for the CDR3: TGTGCCAGCAGCGGACTATCCTACGAGCAGTACTTC. This translates into CASSGLSYEQYF.

This rearrangement joins TRBV5-1 to TRBJ2-7; 10 bases map to TRBD2. The CDR3 consists of 14 residues. Trimming took 7 bases from V and 3 from J; bases not matched to a gene: 7. Germline V gene data show CDR1 as SGHRS and CDR2 as YFSETQ. The CDR3 loop is CASGVGLAVYEQYF. The CDR3 DNA follows: TGCGCCAGCGGAGTTGGACTAGCGGTCTACGAGCAGTACTTC.

The CDR3 here is CASSPLPDGSIINSYEQYF. In nucleotides, the CDR3 is TGTGCCAGCTCACCACTTCCGGATGGTAGCATTATTAACTCCTACGAGCAGTACTTC. The V and J genes are TRBV18 and TRBJ2-7; D is unclear. Looked up from germline, CDR1 is KGHSH and CDR2 is LQKENI. Between the trimmed V and J ends, which lost 1 base and 0 bases, there was a span of 22 bases. This CDR3 contains 19 residues.

V usage is TRBV4-1 and J usage is TRBJ1-6; 7 nucleotides line up with TRBD1. Germline CDR1 reads MGHRA; CDR2 reads YSYEKL. The CDR3 covers 14 residues. The V segment lost 3 bases and the J segment 7 bases; nucleotides outside the gene matches: 3. CDR3 sequence reads: CASSHVTGNSPLHF. The CDR3 DNA reads TGCGCCAGCAGCCACGTGACAGGGAATTCACCCCTCCACTTT.

The CDR3 DNA is TGTGCCAGTAGTATAACGGCTAGCACCGAGCAGTACTTC. Protein product: CASSITASTEQYF. The chain recombines TRBV19 with TRBJ2-7, with D possibly TRBD2 on 5 matching bases. V dropped 2 bases and J dropped 6 bases, with 11 bases sitting between them. The CDR3 is 13 residues long. Per germline, CDR1 LNHDA and CDR2 SQIVND (reference sequence).

A remark on this clone: Additional DNA sequences in this sample encode the identical CDR3. The chain joins TRBV7-2 to TRBJ2-7; D uncertain. The CDR3 runs 14 residues. Trimming cost V 5 bases and J 7 bases, with 18 bases left between them. From germline, CDR1 is SGHTA and CDR2 FQGNSA. The CDR3, as DNA: TGTGCCAGCAGCCCCCAGTTGGTGGAATATGAGCAGTACTTC. Translated: CASSPQLVEYEQYF.

The V gene is TRBV28, the J gene TRBJ2-1; the D gene is possibly TRBD1 (5 bases). V lost 5 bases and J 2 bases, leaving 13 bases between the germline ends. This CDR3 is 15 amino acids long. The germline V gene encodes CDR1 MDHEN and CDR2 SYDVKM. The CDR3 here is CASSEDRRTYNEQFF. For the CDR3, the DNA is TGTGCCAGCAGTGAAGACAGAAGAACCTACAATGAGCAGTTCTTC.

The CDR3: CASSLALGRGNQPQHF. CDR3 coding DNA: TGTGCCAGCAGCTTAGCGCTGGGAAGGGGCAATCAGCCCCAGCATTTT. J is TRBJ1-5 and V is TRBV7-2; D is uncertain. Germline loops: CDR1 SGHTA, CDR2 FQGNSA. V lost 0 bases and J lost 2, with 11 bases in between. The CDR3 is 16 residues long.

This chain connects TRBV28 to TRBJ2-3; 7 bases align to TRBD2. The CDR3 totals 14 residues. V lost 8 bases to trimming and J lost 6 bases; unmatched junction nucleotides: 11. Germline values: CDR1 MDHEN, CDR2 SYDVKM. In nucleotides, the CDR3 is TGTGCCAGCGGGGGGGGAGCGGGACCGGATACGCAGTATTTT. The encoded protein is CASGGGAGPDTQYF.

The V call is TRBV13, the J call TRBJ2-3; 10 bases are a match to TRBD2. The CDR3 has 15 amino acids. Per germline, CDR1 PRHDT and CDR2 FYEKMQ (reference sequence). V shed 0 bases, J shed 3 bases, and the junction held 0 bases outside the gene matches. CDR3 DNA: TGTGCCAGCAGCTTAGGGACTAGCGGGACAGATACGCAGTATTTT. It yields the protein CASSLGTSGTDTQYF. The entire variable domain, with the rest obtained from reference TRBV13 and TRBJ2-3, is as follows: AAGVIQSPRHLIKEKRETATLKCYPIPRHDTVYWYQQGPGQDPQFLISFYEKMQSDKGSIPDRFSAQQFSDYHSELNMSSLELGDSALYFCASSLGTSGTDTQYFGPGTRLTVL.

In its sample, this clone was seen once. CDR3 nucleotides: TGTGCCAGCTCGTCAACTCAGACCTCCTATAATTCACCCCTCCACTTT. Protein sequence: CASSSTQTSYNSPLHF. V gene TRBV18 combines with J gene TRBJ1-6, with D unclear. Germline CDR1 is KGHSH and CDR2 is LQKENI. Trimming removed 6 bases from V and 0 bases from J, with 12 bases in between. This CDR3 region has 16 residues.

This chain connects TRBV15 to TRBJ2-2, with a possible D match to TRBD2 (5 bases). The CDR3 totals 14 residues. V was trimmed by 0 bases and J by 3 bases, leaving 5 bases between them. Germline CDR1 and CDR2: LNHNV and YYDKDF (reference sequence). For the CDR3, the DNA is TGTGCCACCAGCAGAGACGGGGACACCGGGGAGCTGTTTTTT. Amino acids: CATSRDGDTGELFF.

This clone was counted between two and nine times. V usage is TRBV30 and J usage is TRBJ2-5; 11 nucleotides align to TRBD2. V was pared by 0 bases and J by 2 bases, with 11 bases of the junction left unmatched. CDR3 length: 18 residues. Looked up from germline, CDR1 is GTSNPN and CDR2 is SVGIG (reference sequence). The CDR3 region is CAWSVQTFSGGGQETQYF. The CDR3 DNA is TGTGCCTGGAGTGTACAAACCTTTAGCGGGGGGGGTCAAGAGACCCAGTACTTC.

The chain carries TRBV6-1 and TRBJ1-2; D may be TRBD1 (5 bases). V lost 3 bases and J lost 4, with 9 bases in between. The CDR3 is made up of 13 amino acids. Germline values: CDR1 MNHNS, CDR2 SASEGT. CDR3 amino acids: CASSEQGSYGYTF. The CDR3 DNA follows: TGTGCCAGCAGTGAGCAGGGATCCTATGGCTACACCTTC.

This clone has just a few counts. The V call is TRBV4-1, the J call TRBJ1-2; TRBD1 matches 7 bases. This CDR3 comprises 13 residues. V lost 2 bases, J lost 6 bases, and 3 bases stayed unmatched. Germline V gene sequence: CDR1 MGHRA, CDR2 YSYEKL. The CDR3 DNA reads TGCGCCAGCAGCCAAACAGGGGCGAATGGCTACACCTTC. It yields the protein CASSQTGANGYTF.

The J gene is TRBJ2-4, the V gene TRBV5-4, with 8 positions matching TRBD2. The germline CDR1 and CDR2 sequences are SGHNT and YYREEE (reference sequence). V lost 4 bases and J lost 6; bases outside the gene matches: 9. This CDR3 comprises 15 residues. The DNA of the CDR3 is TGTGCCAGCAGCCTAGACTCGGCGGGGGGAAACATTCAGTACTTC. This sequence encodes CASSLDSAGGNIQYF.

The chain uses TRBV28 and TRBJ1-1; D not certain. Trimming stripped 3 bases from V and 0 bases from J, with 11 bases between. The CDR3 is 15 amino acids. The germline V gene encodes CDR1 MDHEN and CDR2 SYDVKM. The CDR3 DNA sequence: TGTGCCAGCAGTTTCCGGAGGTCGTTGAACACTGAAGCTTTCTTT. This codes for CASSFRRSLNTEAFF.